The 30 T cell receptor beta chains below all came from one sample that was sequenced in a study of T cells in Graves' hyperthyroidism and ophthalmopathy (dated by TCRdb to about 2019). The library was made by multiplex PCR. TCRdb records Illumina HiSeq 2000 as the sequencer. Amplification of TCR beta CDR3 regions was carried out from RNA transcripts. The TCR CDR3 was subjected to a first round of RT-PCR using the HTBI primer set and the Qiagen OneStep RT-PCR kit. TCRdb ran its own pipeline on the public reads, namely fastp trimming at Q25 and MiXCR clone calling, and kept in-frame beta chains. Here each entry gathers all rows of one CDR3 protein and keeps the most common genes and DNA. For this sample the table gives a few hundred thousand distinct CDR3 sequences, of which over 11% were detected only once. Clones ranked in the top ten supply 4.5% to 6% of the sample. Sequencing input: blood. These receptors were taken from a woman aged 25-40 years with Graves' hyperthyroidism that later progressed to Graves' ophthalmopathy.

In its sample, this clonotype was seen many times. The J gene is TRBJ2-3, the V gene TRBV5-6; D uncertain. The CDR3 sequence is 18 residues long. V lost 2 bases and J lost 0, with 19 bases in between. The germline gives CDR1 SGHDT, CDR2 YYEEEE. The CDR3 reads CASSFLDGSLSSTDTQYF. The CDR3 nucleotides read TGTGCCAGCAGCTTTCTGGACGGCTCCCTTTCTAGCACAGATACGCAGTATTTT.

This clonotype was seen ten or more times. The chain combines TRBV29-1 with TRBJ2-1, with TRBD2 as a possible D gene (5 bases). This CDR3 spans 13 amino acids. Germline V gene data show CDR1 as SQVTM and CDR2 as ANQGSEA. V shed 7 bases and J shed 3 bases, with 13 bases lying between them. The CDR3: CSGGGPLYNEQFF. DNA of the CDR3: TGCAGCGGCGGAGGACCTCTCTACAATGAGCAGTTCTTC.

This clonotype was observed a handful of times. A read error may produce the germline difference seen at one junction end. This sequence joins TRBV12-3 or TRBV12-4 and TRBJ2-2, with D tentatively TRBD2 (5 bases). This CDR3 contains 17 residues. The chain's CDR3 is CASSLKVVQGKTGKLFF. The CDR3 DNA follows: TGTGCCAGCAGTTTAAAAGTGGTGCAAGGCAAGACCGGGAAGCTGTTTTTT.

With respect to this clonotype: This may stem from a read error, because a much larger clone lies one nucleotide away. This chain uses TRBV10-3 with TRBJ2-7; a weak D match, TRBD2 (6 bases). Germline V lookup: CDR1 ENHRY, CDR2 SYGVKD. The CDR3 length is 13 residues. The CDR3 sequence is CAISGTEDYEQHF. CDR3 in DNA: TGTGCCATCAGCGGGACGGAGGACTACGAGCAGCACTTC.

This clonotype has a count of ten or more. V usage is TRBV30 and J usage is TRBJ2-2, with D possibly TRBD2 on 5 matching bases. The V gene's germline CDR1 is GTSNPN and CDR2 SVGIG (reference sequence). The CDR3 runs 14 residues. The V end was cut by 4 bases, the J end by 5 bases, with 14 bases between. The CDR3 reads CAWIPPPGTGELFF. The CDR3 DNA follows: TGTGCCTGGATACCGCCTCCGGGGACCGGGGAGCTGTTTTTT.

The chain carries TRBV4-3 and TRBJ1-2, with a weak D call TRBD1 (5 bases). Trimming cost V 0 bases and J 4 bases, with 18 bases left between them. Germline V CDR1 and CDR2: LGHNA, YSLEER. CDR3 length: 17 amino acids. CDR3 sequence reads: CASSQDVGGVKFYGYTF. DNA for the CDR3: TGCGCCAGCAGCCAAGATGTGGGAGGGGTAAAATTCTATGGCTACACCTTC.

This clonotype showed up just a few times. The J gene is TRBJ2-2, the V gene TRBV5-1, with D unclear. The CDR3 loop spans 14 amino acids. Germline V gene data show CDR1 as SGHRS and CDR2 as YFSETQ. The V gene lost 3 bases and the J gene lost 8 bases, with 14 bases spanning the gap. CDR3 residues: CASSSGGDAGELFF. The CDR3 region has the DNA TGCGCCAGCAGCTCAGGTGGTGATGCAGGGGAGCTGTTTTTT.

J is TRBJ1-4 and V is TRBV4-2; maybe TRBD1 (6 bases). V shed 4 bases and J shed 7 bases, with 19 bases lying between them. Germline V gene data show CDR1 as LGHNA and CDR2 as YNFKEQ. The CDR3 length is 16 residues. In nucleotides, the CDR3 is TGTGCCAGCAGCCTCGATAGGCTGGGGGCTGGTGAAAAACTGTTTTTT. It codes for CASSLDRLGAGEKLFF.

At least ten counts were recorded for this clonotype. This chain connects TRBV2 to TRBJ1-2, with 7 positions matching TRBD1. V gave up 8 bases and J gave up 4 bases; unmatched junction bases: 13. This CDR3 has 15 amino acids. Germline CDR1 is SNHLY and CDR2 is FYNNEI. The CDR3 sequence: CASLPGQRGTYGYTF. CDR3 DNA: TGTGCCAGCCTACCGGGACAGAGGGGAACCTATGGCTACACCTTC. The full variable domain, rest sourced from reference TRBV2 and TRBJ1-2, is EPEVTQTPSHQVTQMGQEVILRCVPISNHLYFYWYRQILGQKVEFLVSFYNNEISEKSEIFDDQFSVERPDGSNFTLKIRSTKLEDSAMYFCASLPGQRGTYGYTFGSGTRLTVV.

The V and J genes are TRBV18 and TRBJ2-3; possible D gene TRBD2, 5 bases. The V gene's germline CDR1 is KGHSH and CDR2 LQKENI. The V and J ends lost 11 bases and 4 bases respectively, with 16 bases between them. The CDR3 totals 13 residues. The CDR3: CASSPGVADTQYF. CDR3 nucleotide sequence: TGTGCCTCCTCGCCCGGGGTGGCAGATACGCAGTATTTT.

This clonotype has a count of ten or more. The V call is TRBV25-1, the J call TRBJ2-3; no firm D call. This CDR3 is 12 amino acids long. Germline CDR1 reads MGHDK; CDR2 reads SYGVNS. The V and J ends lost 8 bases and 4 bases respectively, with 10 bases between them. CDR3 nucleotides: TGTGCCAGCTTGGTCTCAGCAGATACGCAGTATTTT. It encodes CASLVSADTQYF.

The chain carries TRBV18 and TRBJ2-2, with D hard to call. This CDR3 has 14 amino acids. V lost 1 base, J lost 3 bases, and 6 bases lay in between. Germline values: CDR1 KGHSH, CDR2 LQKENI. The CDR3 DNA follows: TGTGCCAGCTCACCACGAACGGACACCGGGGAGCTGTTTTTT. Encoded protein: CASSPRTDTGELFF.

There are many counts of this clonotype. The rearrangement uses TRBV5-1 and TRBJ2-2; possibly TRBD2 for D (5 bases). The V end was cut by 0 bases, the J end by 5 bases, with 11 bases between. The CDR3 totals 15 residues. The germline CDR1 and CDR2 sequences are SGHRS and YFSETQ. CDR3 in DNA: TGCGCCAGCAGCTTGGTTTACGGGGATACCGGGGAGCTGTTTTTT. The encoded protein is CASSLVYGDTGELFF.

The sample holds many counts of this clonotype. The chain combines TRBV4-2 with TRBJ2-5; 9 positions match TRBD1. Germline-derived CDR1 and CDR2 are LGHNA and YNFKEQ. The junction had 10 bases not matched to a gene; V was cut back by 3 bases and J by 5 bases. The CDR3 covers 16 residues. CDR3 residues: CASSHFGQGRAETQYF. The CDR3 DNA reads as TGTGCCAGCAGCCATTTCGGACAGGGGCGAGCGGAGACCCAGTACTTC.

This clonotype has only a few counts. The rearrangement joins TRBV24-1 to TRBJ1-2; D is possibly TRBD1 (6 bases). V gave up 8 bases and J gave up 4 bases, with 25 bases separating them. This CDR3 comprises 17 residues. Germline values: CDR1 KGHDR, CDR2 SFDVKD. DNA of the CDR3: TGTGCCACCATTCTCCTCAGGGGTGTCGGGGGAAGCTATGGCTACACCTTC. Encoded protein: CATILLRGVGGSYGYTF.

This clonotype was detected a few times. The CDR3 DNA reads as TGTGCCAGCAGCTTATCACTAGCGGGAAGCACAGATACGCAGTATTTT. It translates to CASSLSLAGSTDTQYF. The chain couples TRBV7-3 to TRBJ2-3; 10 bases align to TRBD2. After removal of 2 bases from V and 0 bases from J, the junction contained 2 bases not matched to a gene. Looked up from germline, CDR1 is SGHTA and CDR2 is FQGTGA. This CDR3 region has 16 residues. Drawing the rest from reference TRBV7-3 and TRBJ2-3, the complete variable domain is GAGVSQTPSNKVTEKGKYVELRCDPISGHTALYWYRQSLGQGPEFLIYFQGTGAADDSGLPNDRFFAVRPEGSVSTLKIQRTERGDSAVYLCASSLSLAGSTDTQYFGPGTRLTVL.

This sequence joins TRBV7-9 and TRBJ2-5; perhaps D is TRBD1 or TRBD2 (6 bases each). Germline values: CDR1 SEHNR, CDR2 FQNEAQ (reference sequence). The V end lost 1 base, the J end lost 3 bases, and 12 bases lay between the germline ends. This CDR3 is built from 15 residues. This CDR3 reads CASSLVSGAEETQYF. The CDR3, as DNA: TGTGCCAGCAGCTTAGTTTCGGGGGCCGAAGAGACCCAGTACTTC. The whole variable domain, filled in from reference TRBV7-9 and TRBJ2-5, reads DTGVSQNPRHKITKRGQNVTFRCDPISEHNRLYWYRQTLGQGPEFLTYFQNEAQLEKSRLLSDRFSAERPKGSFSTLEIQRTEQGDSAMYLCASSLVSGAEETQYFGPGTRLLVL.

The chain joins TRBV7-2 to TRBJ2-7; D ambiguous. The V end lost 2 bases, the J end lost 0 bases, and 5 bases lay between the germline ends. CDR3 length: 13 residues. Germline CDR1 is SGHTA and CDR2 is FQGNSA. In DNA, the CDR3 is TGTGCCAGCAGCTTAATAGCCTCCTACGAGCAGTACTTC. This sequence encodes CASSLIASYEQYF.

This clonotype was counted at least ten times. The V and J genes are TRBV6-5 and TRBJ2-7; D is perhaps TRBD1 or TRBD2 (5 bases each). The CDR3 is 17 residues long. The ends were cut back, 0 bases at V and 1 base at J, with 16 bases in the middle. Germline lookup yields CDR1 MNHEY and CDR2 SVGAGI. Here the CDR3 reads CASSYSRPGPASYEQYF. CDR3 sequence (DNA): TGTGCCAGCAGTTACTCACGCCCGGGACCGGCTTCCTACGAGCAGTACTTC.

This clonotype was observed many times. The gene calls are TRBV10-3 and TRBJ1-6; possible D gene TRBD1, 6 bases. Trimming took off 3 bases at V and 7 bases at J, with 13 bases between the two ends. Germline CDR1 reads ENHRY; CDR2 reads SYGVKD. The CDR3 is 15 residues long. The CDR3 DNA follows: TGTGCCATCAGTGATGGGGCCAGGGGAAATTCACCCCTCCACTTT. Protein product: CAISDGARGNSPLHF.

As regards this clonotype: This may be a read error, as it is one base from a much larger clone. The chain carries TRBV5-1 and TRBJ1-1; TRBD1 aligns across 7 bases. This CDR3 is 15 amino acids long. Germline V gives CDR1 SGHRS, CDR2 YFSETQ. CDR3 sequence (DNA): TGCGCCAGCAGCCCCCAGACAGGGCAGAGGACTGGAGCTTTCTTT. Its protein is CASSPQTGQRTGAFF.

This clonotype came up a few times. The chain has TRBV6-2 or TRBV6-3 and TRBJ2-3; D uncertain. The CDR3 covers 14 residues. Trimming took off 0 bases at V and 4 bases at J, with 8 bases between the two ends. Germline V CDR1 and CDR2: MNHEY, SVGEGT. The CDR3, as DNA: TGTGCCAGCAGTTACTCCCCTGGCTCAGATACGCAGTATTTT. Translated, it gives CASSYSPGSDTQYF.

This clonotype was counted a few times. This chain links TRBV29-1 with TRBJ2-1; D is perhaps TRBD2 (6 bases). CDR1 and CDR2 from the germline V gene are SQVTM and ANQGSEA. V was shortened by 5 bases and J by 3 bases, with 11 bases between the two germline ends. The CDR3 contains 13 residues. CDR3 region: CSVSGRLYNEQFF. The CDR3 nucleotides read TGCAGCGTTTCAGGGAGGCTCTACAATGAGCAGTTCTTC.

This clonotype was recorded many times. The CDR3 region is CASSPRDPQKQYF. The CDR3, as DNA: TGTGCCAGCAGTCCCCGGGACCCCCAGAAGCAGTACTTC. This chain uses TRBV7-4 with TRBJ2-7; D tentatively fits TRBD1 or TRBD2 (5 bases each). The CDR3 is 13 amino acids. With 6 bases removed from V and 8 bases from J, the gap between germline ends came to 17 bases. CDR1 and CDR2 (germline): SGHVT, SQSDAQ. Based on the CDR3 plus reference TRBV7-4 and TRBJ2-7, the full variable domain is GAGVSQSPRYKVAKRGRDVALRCDSISGHVTLYWYRQTLGQGSEVLTYSQSDAQRDKSGRPSGRFSAERPERSVSTLKIQRTEQGDSAVYLCASSPRDPQKQYFGPGTRLTVT.

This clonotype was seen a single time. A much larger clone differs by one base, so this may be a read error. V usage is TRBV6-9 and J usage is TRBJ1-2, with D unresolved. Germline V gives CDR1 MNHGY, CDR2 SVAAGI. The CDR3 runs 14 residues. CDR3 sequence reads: CARSYGRALGGYTF. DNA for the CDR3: TGTGCCCGCAGTTACGGACGGGCTTTGGGGGGCTACACCTTC.

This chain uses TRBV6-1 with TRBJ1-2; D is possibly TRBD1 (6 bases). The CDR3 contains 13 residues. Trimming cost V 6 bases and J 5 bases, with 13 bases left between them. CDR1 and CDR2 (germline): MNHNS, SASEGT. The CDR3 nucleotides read TGTGCCAGCAGGGGGGGGGCAGGATATGGCTACACCTTC. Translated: CASRGGAGYGYTF.

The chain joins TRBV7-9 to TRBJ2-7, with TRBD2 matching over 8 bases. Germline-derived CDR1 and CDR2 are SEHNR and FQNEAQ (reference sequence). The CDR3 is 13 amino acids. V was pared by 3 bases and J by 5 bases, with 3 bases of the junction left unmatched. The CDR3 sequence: CASSFSGSNEQYF. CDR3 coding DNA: TGTGCCAGCAGCTTCAGCGGGAGCAACGAGCAGTACTTC.

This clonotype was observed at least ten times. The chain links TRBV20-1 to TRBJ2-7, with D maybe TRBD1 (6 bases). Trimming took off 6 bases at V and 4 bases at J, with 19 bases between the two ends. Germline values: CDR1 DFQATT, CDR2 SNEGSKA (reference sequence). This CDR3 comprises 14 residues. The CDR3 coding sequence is TGCAGTGCCCCCACAGGGAGCACTTCTTACGAGCAGTACTTC. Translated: CSAPTGSTSYEQYF.

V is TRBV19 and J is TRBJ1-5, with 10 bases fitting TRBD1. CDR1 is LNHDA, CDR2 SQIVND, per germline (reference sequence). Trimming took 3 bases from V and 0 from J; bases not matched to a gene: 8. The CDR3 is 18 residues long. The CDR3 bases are TGTGCCAGTAGTATCGGGACAGGGGTCAAGGGTAGCAATCAGCCCCAGCATTTT. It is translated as CASSIGTGVKGSNQPQHF. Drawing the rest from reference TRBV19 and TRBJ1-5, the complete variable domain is DGGITQSPKYLFRKEGQNVTLSCEQNLNHDAMYWYRQDPGQGLRLIYYSQIVNDFQKGDIAEGYSVSREKKESFPLTVTSAQKNPTAFYLCASSIGTGVKGSNQPQHFGDGTRLSIL.

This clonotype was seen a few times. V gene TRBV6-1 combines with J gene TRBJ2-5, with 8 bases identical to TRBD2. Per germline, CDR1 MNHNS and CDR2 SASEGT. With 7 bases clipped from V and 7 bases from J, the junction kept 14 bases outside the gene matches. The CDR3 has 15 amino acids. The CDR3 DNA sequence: TGTGCCAGCACCTTAACGGGGGGGGAACGGGGGACCCAGTACTTC. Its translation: CASTLTGGERGTQYF.